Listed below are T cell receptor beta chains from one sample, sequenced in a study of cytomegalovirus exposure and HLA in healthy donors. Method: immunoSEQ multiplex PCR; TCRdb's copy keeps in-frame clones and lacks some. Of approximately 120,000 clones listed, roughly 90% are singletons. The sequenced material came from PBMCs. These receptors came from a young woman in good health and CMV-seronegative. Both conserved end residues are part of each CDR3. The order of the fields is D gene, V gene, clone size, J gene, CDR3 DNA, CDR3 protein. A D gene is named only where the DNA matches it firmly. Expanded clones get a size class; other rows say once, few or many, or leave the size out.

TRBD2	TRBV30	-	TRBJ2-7	TGTGCCTGGAGTGTAGGAGGAGCGGGGGGTTACGAGCAGTACTTC	CAWSVGGAGGYEQYF
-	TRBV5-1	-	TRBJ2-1	TGCGCCAGCAGCTTGTCTTATAGCGGCGCCCCCTCCTACAATGAGCAGTTCTTC	CASSLSYSGAPSYNEQFF
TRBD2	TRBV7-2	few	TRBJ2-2	TGTGCCAGCAGCCCTGGACTAGCGCTCACCGGGGAGCTGTTTTTT	CASSPGLALTGELFF
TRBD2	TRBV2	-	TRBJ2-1	TGTGCCAGCACTATAAGCGGGGGGCGCTCCTACAATGAGCAGTTCTTC	CASTISGGRSYNEQFF
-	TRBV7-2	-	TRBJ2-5	TGTGCCAGCAGCTACACAGGGTCTCAAGAGACCCAGTACTTC	CASSYTGSQETQYF
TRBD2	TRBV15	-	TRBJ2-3	TGTGCCACCAGCGCCACTAAGACTAGCGGGACCACAGATACGCAGTATTTT	CATSATKTSGTTDTQYF
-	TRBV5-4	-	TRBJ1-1	TGTGCCAGCAGCTTGCCGCCCCCTAGGACTGAAGCTTTCTTT	CASSLPPPRTEAFF
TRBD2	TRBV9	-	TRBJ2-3	TGTGCCAGCAGCTCACAAGCGGGGGGCACAGATACGCAGTATTTT	CASSSQAGGTDTQYF
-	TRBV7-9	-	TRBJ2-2	TGTGCCAGCAGCACCCTGACTCCGGGACTTAACACCGGGGAGCTGTTTTTT	CASSTLTPGLNTGELFF
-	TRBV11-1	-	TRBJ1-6	TGTGCCAGCAGCTTAGTCACCCGCGATTCACCCCTCCACTTT	CASSLVTRDSPLHF
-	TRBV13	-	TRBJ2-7	TGTGCCAGCAGCTTAGTATACGAGCAGTACTTC	CASSLVYEQYF
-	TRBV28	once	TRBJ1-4	TGTGCCAGCAGTTCCCGGGCCCCAATCCGAAAGGGGGAAAAACTGTTTTTT	CASSSRAPIRKGEKLFF
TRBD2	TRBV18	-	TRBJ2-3	TGTGCCAGCTCACCACCCCCCGGGAAACTAGCGGGGGGATCATCAGATACGCAGTATTTT	CASSPPPGKLAGGSSDTQYF
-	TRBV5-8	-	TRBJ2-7	TGTGCCAGCAGCTTCCTGGACTTCGAGCAGTACTTC	CASSFLDFEQYF
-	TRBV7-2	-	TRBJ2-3	TGTGCCAGCAGCTTAGGGCAGGTCCCGTACACAGATACGCAGTATTTT	CASSLGQVPYTDTQYF
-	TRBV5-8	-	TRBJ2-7	TGTGCCAGCAGCCACTATCGGGACACCCACTACGAGCAGTACTTC	CASSHYRDTHYEQYF
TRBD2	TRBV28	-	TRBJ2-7	TGTGCCAGCAGTTTTGGGCGGGAGCCCTACGAGCAGTACTTC	CASSFGREPYEQYF
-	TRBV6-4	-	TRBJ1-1	TGTGCCAGCAGTTCGCTCCCCGGCCAGGGGAACACTGAAGCTTTCTTT	CASSSLPGQGNTEAFF
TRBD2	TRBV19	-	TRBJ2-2	TGTGCCAGTAGTACACTAGCGGACACAACCGGGGAGCTGTTTTTT	CASSTLADTTGELFF
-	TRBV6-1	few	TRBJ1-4	TGTGCCAGCAGGGACTCGATAGGGAAACTGTTTTTT	CASRDSIGKLFF